The 28 T cell receptor beta chains below all came from one sample that was sequenced in a study of blood T cell repertoires in COVID-19. Some clones are missing from TCRdb's copy, which holds only in-frame ones; the method was immunoSEQ multiplex PCR. There are about 50,000 clones in the sample; 88% occur only once, and about 10% lies in the top ten. Material for sequencing was peripheral blood. These receptors all come from a man in his forties or fifties with active COVID-19.

In regard to this clone: A read error may produce the germline difference seen at one junction end. The V gene is TRBV18, the J gene TRBJ2-7; tentatively, D is TRBD1 (6 bases). Germline CDR1 is KGHSH and CDR2 is LQKENI. The CDR3 has 15 amino acids. Here the CDR3 reads CASSRTQDSSPFANF. The DNA for the CDR3 is TGTGCCAGCTCACGCACCCAGGACAGTTCCCCCTTCGCGAACTTC.

The rearrangement uses TRBV9 and TRBJ1-6; D may be TRBD1 (6 bases). V gave up 4 bases and J gave up 11 bases, with 16 bases separating them. Looked up from germline, CDR1 is SGDLS and CDR2 is YYNGEE. The length of the CDR3 is 14 residues. CDR3 loop: CASSTGPPGAPLHF. The CDR3 coding sequence is TGTGCCAGCAGCACCGGCCCTCCAGGGGCACCCCTCCACTTT.

The chain has TRBV6-5 and TRBJ2-2, with a tentative D call TRBD1 (5 bases). This CDR3 has 15 amino acids. Germline loops: CDR1 MNHEY, CDR2 SVGAGI. Trimming left V 0 bases short and J 4 bases short, with 9 bases between. Here the CDR3 DNA reads TGTGCCAGCAGTTACTCGGGGCAGAGCACCGGGGAGCTGTTTTTT. It yields the protein CASSYSGQSTGELFF.

This clone was counted once. This sequence joins TRBV2 and TRBJ1-4; 7 bases are a match to TRBD1. The CDR3 is 16 residues long. The germline V gene encodes CDR1 SNHLY and CDR2 FYNNEI. V shed 6 bases and J 8 bases; nucleotides not matched to a gene: 15. CDR3 residues: CASSSFGQAKEEKLFF. In DNA form, the CDR3 reads TGTGCCAGCAGCTCTTTTGGACAGGCGAAAGAAGAAAAACTGTTTTTT.

The genes are TRBV28 and TRBJ1-2; possible D gene TRBD1, 5 bases. V lost 4 bases and J 8 bases, leaving 11 bases between the germline ends. This CDR3 has 12 residues. The germline CDR1 and CDR2 sequences are MDHEN and SYDVKM. This CDR3 is CASSSTDRGYTF. CDR3 nucleotides: TGTGCCAGCAGTTCAACTGACAGAGGCTACACCTTC.

J is TRBJ2-1 and V is TRBV6-2 or TRBV6-3; a weak D match, TRBD2 (6 bases). The length of the CDR3 is 12 residues. The V and J ends lost 2 bases and 9 bases respectively, with 8 bases between them. CDR1 and CDR2 (germline): MNHEY, SVGEGT. CDR3 DNA sequence: TGTGCCAGCAGTTACACGCGGGGTGAGCAGTTCTTC. Translation: CASSYTRGEQFF.

The V and J genes are TRBV7-6 and TRBJ2-3, with 9 bases aligning to TRBD1. Trimming at V came to 2 bases and at J to 2 bases, leaving 11 bases not matched to a gene. The V gene's germline CDR1 is SGHVS and CDR2 FNYEAQ. CDR3 length: 18 residues. CDR3: CASSLSHRGLGITDTQYF. The CDR3 bases are TGTGCCAGCAGCTTATCTCACAGGGGGCTTGGAATCACAGATACGCAGTATTTT. The full variable domain, its missing parts supplied by reference TRBV7-6 and TRBJ2-3, is GAGVSQSPRYKVTKRGQDVALRCDPISGHVSLYWYRQALGQGPEFLTYFNYEAQQDKSGLPNDRFSAERPEGSISTLTIQRTEQRDSAMYRCASSLSHRGLGITDTQYFGPGTRLTVL.

The chain combines TRBV28 with TRBJ1-5, with D hard to call. The length of the CDR3 is 14 residues. V lost 6 bases, J lost 7 bases, and 16 bases lay in between. Germline CDR1 is MDHEN and CDR2 is SYDVKM. Here the CDR3 DNA reads TGTGCCAGCAGCTTAGGAGGGAGGTCACAGCCCCAGCATTTT. Amino acid sequence: CASSLGGRSQPQHF. The variable domain in full, with the rest retrieved from reference TRBV28 and TRBJ1-5, is DVKVTQSSRYLVKRTGEKVFLECVQDMDHENMFWYRQDPGLGLRLIYFSYDVKMKEKGDIPEGYSVSREKKERFSLILESASTNQTSMYLCASSLGGRSQPQHFGDGTRLSIL.

The gene calls are TRBV5-1 and TRBJ2-1; D ambiguous. Trimming stripped 1 base from V and 7 bases from J, with 15 bases between. Germline V gene data show CDR1 as SGHRS and CDR2 as YFSETQ. This CDR3 has 15 amino acids. CDR3 protein: CASSLLGGQFNEQFF. As DNA, the CDR3 is TGCGCCAGCAGCTTGCTGGGTGGGCAGTTTAATGAGCAGTTCTTC.

This rearrangement joins TRBV3-1 (or the pseudogene TRBV3-2) to TRBJ2-1, with TRBD2 identical over 15 bases. CDR3 length equals 15 residues. Trimming removed 4 bases from V and 7 bases from J; junction bases left unmatched: 2. Germline V CDR1 and CDR2: LGHDT, YNNKEL (reference sequence). This CDR3 reads CASSPGTSGGNEQFF. The CDR3 coding sequence is TGTGCCAGCAGCCCCGGGACTAGCGGGGGGAATGAGCAGTTCTTC.

The rearrangement links TRBV3-1 (or the pseudogene TRBV3-2) to TRBJ2-7; TRBD2 matches 11 bases. Per the germline V gene, CDR1 is LGHDT and CDR2 is YNNKEL (reference sequence). J gave up 5 bases and V 4 bases, and 4 bases lay outside the gene matches. This CDR3 has 14 amino acids. The CDR3 region is CASSRSTSGDEQYF. The CDR3 DNA reads TGTGCCAGCAGCCGTTCGACTAGCGGGGACGAGCAGTACTTC.

The chain carries TRBV5-1 and TRBJ2-3; D is ambiguous. Per germline, CDR1 SGHRS and CDR2 YFSETQ. The CDR3 sequence is 13 residues long. Trimming left V 6 bases short and J 1 base short, with 9 bases between. CDR3: CASMASGTDTQYF. CDR3 sequence (DNA): TGCGCCAGCATGGCAAGCGGCACAGATACGCAGTATTTT.

The chain links TRBV11-2 to TRBJ2-3; 9 bases match TRBD1. This CDR3 is 14 amino acids long. V trimming: 5 bases; J trimming: 4 bases; junction bases outside the gene matches: 4. The germline V gene encodes CDR1 SGHAT and CDR2 FQNNGV. CDR3 amino acids: CASSRDRDSDTQYF. In DNA form, the CDR3 reads TGTGCCAGCAGCCGGGACAGGGACTCAGATACGCAGTATTTT.

This chain uses TRBV11-3 with TRBJ2-3; no firm D call. CDR3 length: 12 amino acids. Trimming shortened V by 2 bases and J by 6 bases, and 6 bases separated the two germline ends. CDR1 and CDR2 from the germline V gene are SGHNT and YENEEA. CDR3 sequence (DNA): TGTGCCAGCAGCTTACGGTCCGATACGCAGTATTTT. This codes for CASSLRSDTQYF.

The chain recombines TRBV5-1 with TRBJ1-3, with D maybe TRBD1 (6 bases). Between the trimmed V and J ends, which lost 10 bases and 0 bases, there was a span of 17 bases. Germline CDR1 is SGHRS and CDR2 is YFSETQ. The CDR3 runs 15 residues. CDR3 nucleotide sequence: TGCGCCGGTAGGGGGAGGGCGGGCTCTGGAAACACCATATATTTT. Protein product: CAGRGRAGSGNTIYF.

The chain couples TRBV30 to TRBJ2-1, with D possibly matching TRBD2 (6 bases). V lost 0 bases and J lost 3, with 15 bases in between. The CDR3 length is 16 residues. The V gene's germline CDR1 is GTSNPN and CDR2 SVGIG (reference sequence). The CDR3 sequence: CAWSVKWRRGYNEQFF. The CDR3 DNA reads as TGTGCCTGGAGTGTAAAATGGCGGAGGGGCTACAATGAGCAGTTCTTC.

CDR3 region: CASSLRGNEAFF. CDR3 DNA: TGTGCCAGCAGCTTAAGAGGGAACGAAGCTTTCTTT. The genes are TRBV7-9 and TRBJ1-1; D call uncertain. The V gene lost 2 bases and the J gene lost 8 bases, with 9 bases spanning the gap. Per the germline V gene, CDR1 is SEHNR and CDR2 is FQNEAQ (reference sequence). This CDR3 comprises 12 residues. Supplemented by reference TRBV7-9 and TRBJ1-1, the full variable domain reads DTGVSQNPRHKITKRGQNVTFRCDPISEHNRLYWYRQTLGQGPEFLTYFQNEAQLEKSRLLSDRFSAERPKGSFSTLEIQRTEQGDSAMYLCASSLRGNEAFFGQGTRLTVV.

The rearrangement joins TRBV18 to TRBJ1-1, with D hard to call. This CDR3 region has 13 residues. Looked up from germline, CDR1 is KGHSH and CDR2 is LQKENI. V shed 3 bases and J shed 6 bases, with 11 bases lying between them. The CDR3 nucleotides are TGTGCCAGCTCACCCCTGCAGTTGGCTGAAGCTTTCTTT. Its translation: CASSPLQLAEAFF.

This chain uses TRBV5-8 with TRBJ2-6; the D is unclear. Trimming shortened V by 1 base and J by 1 base, and 6 bases separated the two germline ends. Germline values: CDR1 SGHTS, CDR2 YDEGEE. The CDR3 has 15 residues. In DNA, the CDR3 is TGTGCCAGCAGCTTGTCCGGGTCTGGGGCCAACGTCCTGACTTTC. It codes for CASSLSGSGANVLTF.

This clone was detected only once. The chain has TRBV15 and TRBJ2-1; TRBD2 matches at 10 bases. Looked up from germline, CDR1 is LNHNV and CDR2 is YYDKDF (reference sequence). This CDR3 spans 16 amino acids. Germline trimming cut 2 bases from V and 4 bases from J; bases unmatched to any gene: 5. The CDR3 DNA follows: TGTGCCACCAGCAGAATCCGGGGACTAGCGTACAATGAGCAGTTCTTC. This translates into CATSRIRGLAYNEQFF.

The chain couples TRBV7-6 to TRBJ2-1; 7 bases line up with TRBD2. The CDR3 is 15 amino acids. The germline V gene has CDR1 SGHVS and CDR2 FNYEAQ. V lost 3 bases, J lost 10 bases, and 12 bases stayed unmatched. The CDR3 loop is CASSFGLADHLEQFF. DNA for the CDR3: TGTGCCAGCAGCTTTGGTCTAGCGGATCACCTGGAGCAGTTCTTC.

The chain couples TRBV7-3 to TRBJ2-5, with 7 nucleotides matching TRBD1. V was pared by 3 bases and J by 0 bases, with 4 bases of the junction left unmatched. CDR3 length: 15 amino acids. Germline V gives CDR1 SGHTA, CDR2 FQGTGA. The CDR3 nucleotides read TGTGCCAGCAGCTTTGGACAGGAGGACCAAGAGACCCAGTACTTC. This gives the protein CASSFGQEDQETQYF.

V is TRBV7-8 and J is TRBJ2-3, with D perhaps matching TRBD2 (6 bases). Germline V gene lookup returns CDR1 SGHVS and CDR2 FQNEAQ. The CDR3 loop spans 15 amino acids. V was clipped by 0 bases and J by 3 bases, with 10 bases between them. DNA for the CDR3: TGTGCCAGCAGCTTAGCGGAGGGTGGGACAGATACGCAGTATTTT. Residues: CASSLAEGGTDTQYF.

The chain couples TRBV7-6 to TRBJ2-7; D remains ambiguous. Germline V gene data show CDR1 as SGHVS and CDR2 as FNYEAQ. V lost 3 bases to trimming and J lost 5 bases, with 8 bases between them. The CDR3 runs 12 residues. CDR3 sequence (DNA): TGTGCCAGCAGCTTTGGCATCCACGAGCAGTACTTC. Amino acid sequence: CASSFGIHEQYF.

The V call is TRBV6-5, the J call TRBJ2-6, with D possibly being TRBD1 (5 bases). The CDR3 has 15 residues. V lost 6 bases and J 0 bases, leaving 9 bases between the germline ends. The germline V gene encodes CDR1 MNHEY and CDR2 SVGAGI. The CDR3 sequence: CASRSQVSGANVLTF. CDR3 DNA sequence: TGTGCCAGCAGGTCACAGGTCTCTGGGGCCAACGTCCTGACTTTC.

V and J are TRBV9 and TRBJ2-7; 10 nucleotides match TRBD2. The CDR3 runs to 16 residues. The germline CDR1 and CDR2 sequences are SGDLS and YYNGEE. Losses at the gene ends were 1 base for V and 2 bases for J; bases not matched to a gene: 6. The CDR3 region is CASSVIAGGPPYEQYF. CDR3 nucleotide sequence: TGTGCCAGCAGCGTAATAGCGGGGGGTCCCCCCTACGAGCAGTACTTC. The variable domain in full, with the rest retrieved from reference TRBV9 and TRBJ2-7, is DSGVTQTPKHLITATGQRVTLRCSPRSGDLSVYWYQQSLDQGLQFLIQYYNGEERAKGNILERFSAQQFPDLHSELNLSSLELGDSALYFCASSVIAGGPPYEQYFGPGTRLTVT.

The chain couples TRBV6-1 to TRBJ1-6, with 7 positions matching TRBD1. V lost 4 bases and J lost 4; bases outside the gene matches: 7. This CDR3 is built from 16 residues. The germline gives CDR1 MNHNS, CDR2 SASEGT. The CDR3 nucleotides read TGTGCCAGCAGTGGGGGCGGACAGGTTTATAATTCACCCCTCCACTTT. This sequence encodes CASSGGGQVYNSPLHF.

The chain couples TRBV19 to TRBJ1-2, with 11 bases identical to TRBD1. This CDR3 has 15 amino acids. In germline, CDR1 is LNHDA, CDR2 SQIVND (reference sequence). The junction had 5 bases not matched to a gene; V was cut back by 6 bases and J by 2 bases. CDR3 in DNA: TGTGCCAGTAGACCCGGACAGGGGGCGAACTATGGCTACACCTTC. As protein: CASRPGQGANYGYTF.